This TCR beta chain was captured in a study of blood T cells in healthy people across ages. General study points: Age advanced and TCR beta diversity per million T cells fell, roughly linearly. Calculation of diversity from one million T cells yielded estimates considered to be underestimates.

Only one count was recorded for this clonotype. What it recognizes is unknown. It was with a sample-barcoded 5' primer and a J-beta primer mix that a second PCR of about 7 to 12 cycles was run. A 12-random-nucleotide template-switch adaptor tagged each cDNA molecule. Via MiXCR, TCRdb re-called the 5' RACE reads, giving one row per CDR3 protein. The table lists about a million distinct CDR3 sequences, roughly 51% of them singletons, with about 22% in the top ten. The CDR3 runs to 17 residues. Trimming cost V 5 bases and J 0 bases, with 16 bases left between them. CDR1 SSHAT and CDR2 FNYEAQ come from the germline V gene (reference sequence).

The clonotype was recovered from a woman aged 55-70 years in good health. The sequenced sample consisted of blood. The J gene is TRBJ2-2, the V gene TRBV7-7, with D perhaps given as TRBD1 or TRBD2 (5 bases each). In DNA form, the CDR3 reads TGTGCCAGCAGCCACCTACGGGGCGGCTCGAACACCGGGGAGCTGTTTTTT. Its protein is CASSHLRGGSNTGELFF.